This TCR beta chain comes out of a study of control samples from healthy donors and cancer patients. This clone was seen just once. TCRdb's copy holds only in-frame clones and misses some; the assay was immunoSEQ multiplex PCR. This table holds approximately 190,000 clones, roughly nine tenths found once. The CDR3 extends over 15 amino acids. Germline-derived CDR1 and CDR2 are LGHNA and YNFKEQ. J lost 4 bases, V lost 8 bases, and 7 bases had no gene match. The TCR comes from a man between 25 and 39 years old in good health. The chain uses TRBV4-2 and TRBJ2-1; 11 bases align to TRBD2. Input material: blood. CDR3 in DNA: TGTGCCAGCCGATTGACTAGCGGGGATTACAATGAGCAGTTCTTC. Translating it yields CASRLTSGDYNEQFF.